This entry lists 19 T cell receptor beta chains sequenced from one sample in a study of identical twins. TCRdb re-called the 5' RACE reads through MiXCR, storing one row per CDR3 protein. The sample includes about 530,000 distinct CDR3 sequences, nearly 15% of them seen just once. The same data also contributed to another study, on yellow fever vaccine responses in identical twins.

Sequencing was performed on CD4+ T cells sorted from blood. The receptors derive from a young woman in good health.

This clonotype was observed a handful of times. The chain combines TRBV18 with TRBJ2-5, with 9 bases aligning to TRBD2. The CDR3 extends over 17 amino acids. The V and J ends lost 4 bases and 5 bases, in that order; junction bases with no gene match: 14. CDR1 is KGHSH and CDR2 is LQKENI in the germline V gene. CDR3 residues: CASSLTPVASGKETQYF. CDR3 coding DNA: TGTGCCAGCTCACTCACCCCCGTGGCTAGCGGGAAGGAGACCCAGTACTTC.

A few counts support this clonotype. The CDR3 spells CASSLTALAADTQYF. The CDR3 DNA is TGTGCCAGCAGCTTAACTGCGCTAGCGGCAGATACGCAGTATTTT. The V gene is TRBV7-2, the J gene TRBJ2-3; 7 bases align to TRBD2. Germline V CDR1 and CDR2: SGHTA, FQGNSA. This CDR3 comprises 15 residues. With V trimmed by 2 bases and J by 4 bases, 6 bases remained unmatched.

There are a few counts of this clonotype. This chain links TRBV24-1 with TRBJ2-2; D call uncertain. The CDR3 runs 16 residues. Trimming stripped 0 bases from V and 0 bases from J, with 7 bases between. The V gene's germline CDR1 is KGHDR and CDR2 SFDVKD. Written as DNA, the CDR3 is TGTGCCACCAGTGATTTGTTCACAACGAACACCGGGGAGCTGTTTTTT. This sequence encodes CATSDLFTTNTGELFF.

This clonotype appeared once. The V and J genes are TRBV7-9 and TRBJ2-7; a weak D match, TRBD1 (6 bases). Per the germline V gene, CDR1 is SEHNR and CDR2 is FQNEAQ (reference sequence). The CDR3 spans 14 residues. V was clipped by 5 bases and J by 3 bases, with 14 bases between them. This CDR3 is CASSKGTPHYEQYV. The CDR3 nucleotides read TGTGCCAGCAGCAAAGGGACACCTCACTACGAGCAGTACGTC.

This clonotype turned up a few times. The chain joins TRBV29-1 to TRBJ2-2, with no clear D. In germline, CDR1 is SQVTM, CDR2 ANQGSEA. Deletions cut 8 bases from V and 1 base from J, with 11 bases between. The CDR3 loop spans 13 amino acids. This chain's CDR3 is CSLRDGNTGELFF. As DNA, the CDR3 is TGCAGCTTGCGTGACGGGAACACCGGGGAGCTGTTTTTT.

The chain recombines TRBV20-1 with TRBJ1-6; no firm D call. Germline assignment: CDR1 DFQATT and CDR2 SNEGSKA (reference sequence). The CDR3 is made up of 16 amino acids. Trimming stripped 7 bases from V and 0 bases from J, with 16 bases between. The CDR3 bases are TGCAGTGGTCGGATTACCGAGAGCTCCTATAATTCACCCCTCCACTTT. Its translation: CSGRITESSYNSPLHF.

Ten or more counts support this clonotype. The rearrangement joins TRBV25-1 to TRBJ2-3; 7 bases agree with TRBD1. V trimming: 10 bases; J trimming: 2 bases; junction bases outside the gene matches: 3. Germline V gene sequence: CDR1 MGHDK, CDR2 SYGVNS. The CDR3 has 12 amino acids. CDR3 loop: CATGTATDTQYF. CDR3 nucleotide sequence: TGTGCCACCGGGACAGCCACAGATACGCAGTATTTT.

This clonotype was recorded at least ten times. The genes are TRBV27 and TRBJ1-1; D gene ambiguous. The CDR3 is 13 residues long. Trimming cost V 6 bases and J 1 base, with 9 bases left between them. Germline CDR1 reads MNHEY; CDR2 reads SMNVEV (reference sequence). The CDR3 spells CASSLTRNTEAFF. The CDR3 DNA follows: TGTGCCAGCAGCTTAACGAGGAACACTGAAGCTTTCTTT.

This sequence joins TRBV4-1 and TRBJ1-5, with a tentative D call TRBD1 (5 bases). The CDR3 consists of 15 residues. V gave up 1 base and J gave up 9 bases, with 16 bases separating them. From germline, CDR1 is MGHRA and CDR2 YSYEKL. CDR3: CASSQVGDGSGPQHF. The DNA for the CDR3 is TGCGCCAGCAGCCAAGTCGGGGACGGGTCAGGGCCCCAGCATTTT.

CDR3 DNA: TGTGCCAGCAGGGGTGACAGGAGCTACACAGATACGCAGTATTTT. It yields the protein CASRGDRSYTDTQYF. The V and J genes are TRBV5-5 and TRBJ2-3; tentative D call: TRBD1 (6 bases). V was pared by 5 bases and J by 2 bases, with 15 bases between. This CDR3 has 15 amino acids. Germline V CDR1 and CDR2: SGHKS, YYEKEE (reference sequence).

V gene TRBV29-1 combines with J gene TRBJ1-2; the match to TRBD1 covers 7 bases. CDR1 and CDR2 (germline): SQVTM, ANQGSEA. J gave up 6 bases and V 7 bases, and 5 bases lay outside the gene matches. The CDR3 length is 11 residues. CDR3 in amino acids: CSETTGDGYTF. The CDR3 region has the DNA TGCAGCGAGACTACAGGGGATGGCTACACCTTC.

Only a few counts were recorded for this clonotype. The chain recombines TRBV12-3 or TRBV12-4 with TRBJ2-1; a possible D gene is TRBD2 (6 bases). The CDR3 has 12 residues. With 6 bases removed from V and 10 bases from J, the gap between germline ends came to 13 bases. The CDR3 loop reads CASSITSIEQFF. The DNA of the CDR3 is TGTGCCAGCAGCATAACTAGCATCGAGCAGTTCTTC.

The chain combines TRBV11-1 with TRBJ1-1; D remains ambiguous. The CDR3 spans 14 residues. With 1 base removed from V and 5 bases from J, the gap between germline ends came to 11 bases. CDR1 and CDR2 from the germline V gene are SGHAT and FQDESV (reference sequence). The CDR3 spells CASSLGAGWTEAFF. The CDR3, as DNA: TGTGCCAGCAGCTTAGGGGCAGGATGGACTGAAGCTTTCTTT.

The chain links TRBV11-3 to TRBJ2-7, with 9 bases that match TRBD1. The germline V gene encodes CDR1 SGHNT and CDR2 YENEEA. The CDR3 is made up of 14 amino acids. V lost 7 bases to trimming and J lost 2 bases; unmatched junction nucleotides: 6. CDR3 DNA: TGTGCCAGCACCTCTGGGACAGGGCCCTACGAGCAGTACTTC. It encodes CASTSGTGPYEQYF.

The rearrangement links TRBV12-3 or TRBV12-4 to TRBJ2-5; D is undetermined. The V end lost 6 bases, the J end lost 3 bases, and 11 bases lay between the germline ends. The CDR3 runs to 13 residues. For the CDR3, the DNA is TGTGCCAGCAGCCCCGGACGGGAAGAGACCCAGTACTTC. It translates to CASSPGREETQYF.

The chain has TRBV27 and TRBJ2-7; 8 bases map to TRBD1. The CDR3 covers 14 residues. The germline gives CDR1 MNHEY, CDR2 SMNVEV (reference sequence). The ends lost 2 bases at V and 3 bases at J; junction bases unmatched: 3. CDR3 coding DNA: TGTGCCAGCAGTTTACGGGACAGGATCTACGAGCAGTACTTC. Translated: CASSLRDRIYEQYF.

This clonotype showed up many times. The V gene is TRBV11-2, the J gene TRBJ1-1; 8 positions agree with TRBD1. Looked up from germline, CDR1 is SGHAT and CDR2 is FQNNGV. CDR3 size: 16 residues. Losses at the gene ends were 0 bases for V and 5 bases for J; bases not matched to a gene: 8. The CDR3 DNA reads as TGTGCCAGCAGCTTAGATAGAACAGGGGGGCGAACTGAAGCTTTCTTT. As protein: CASSLDRTGGRTEAFF.

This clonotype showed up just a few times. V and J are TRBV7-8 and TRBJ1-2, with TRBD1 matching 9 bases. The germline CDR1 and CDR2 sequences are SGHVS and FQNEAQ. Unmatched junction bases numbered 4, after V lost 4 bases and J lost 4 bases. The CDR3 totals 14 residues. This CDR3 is CASSSRTGAYGYTF. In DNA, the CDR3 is TGTGCCAGCAGCTCTCGGACAGGGGCCTATGGCTACACCTTC.

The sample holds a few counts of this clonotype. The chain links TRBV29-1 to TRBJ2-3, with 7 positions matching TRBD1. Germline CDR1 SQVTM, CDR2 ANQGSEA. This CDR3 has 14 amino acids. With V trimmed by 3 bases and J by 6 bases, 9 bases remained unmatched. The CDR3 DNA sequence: TGCAGCGTTGAGGGACAGCTTTTAGCGGATACGCAGTATTTT. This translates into CSVEGQLLADTQYF.